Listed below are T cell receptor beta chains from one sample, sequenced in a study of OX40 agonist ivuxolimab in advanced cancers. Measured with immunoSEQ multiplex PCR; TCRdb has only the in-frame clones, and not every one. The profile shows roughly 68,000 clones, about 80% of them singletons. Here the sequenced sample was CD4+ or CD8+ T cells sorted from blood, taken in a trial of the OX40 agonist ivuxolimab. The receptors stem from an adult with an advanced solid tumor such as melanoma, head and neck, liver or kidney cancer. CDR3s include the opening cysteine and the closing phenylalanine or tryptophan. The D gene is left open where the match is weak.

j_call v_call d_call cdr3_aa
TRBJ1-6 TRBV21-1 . CASNSHDSYNSPLHF
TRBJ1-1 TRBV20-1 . CSLQAQAEAFF
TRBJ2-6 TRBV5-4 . CASRRDSGANVLTF
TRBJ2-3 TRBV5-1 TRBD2 CASSLLAGGPQDTQYF
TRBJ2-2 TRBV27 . CASRYGGGASGEGELFF
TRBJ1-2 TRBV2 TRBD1 CASRPTGVYGYTF
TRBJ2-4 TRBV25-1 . CASSDPGSGKNIQYF
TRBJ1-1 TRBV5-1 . CASIAGPMNTEAFF
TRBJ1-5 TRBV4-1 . CASSQVLGGNQPQHF
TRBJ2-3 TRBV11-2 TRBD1 CASRPQGSVTDTQYF
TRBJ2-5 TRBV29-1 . CSVEAPGHPTAQYF
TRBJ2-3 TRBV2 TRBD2 CASSRLADTDTQYF
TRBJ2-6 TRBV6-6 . CASSYSYGANVLTF
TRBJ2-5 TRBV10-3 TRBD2 CAISEVPSGGAKNKRETQYF
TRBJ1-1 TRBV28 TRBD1 CASMATGAEAFF
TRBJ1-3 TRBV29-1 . CSVRLGGLSGNTIYF
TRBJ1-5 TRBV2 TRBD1 CASSAGQRLSNQPQHF
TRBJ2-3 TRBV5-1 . CASSLEPSGYTDTQYF
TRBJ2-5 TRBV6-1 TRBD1 CASSTGTGWGKLYF
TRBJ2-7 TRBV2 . CASSPSTHSYEQYF
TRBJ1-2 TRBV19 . CASSISLYGYTF
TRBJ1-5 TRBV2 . CASSAQMSNQPQHF
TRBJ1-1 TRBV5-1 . CASSLRLAGGTEAFF
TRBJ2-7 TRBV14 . CASSRQALGHEQYF
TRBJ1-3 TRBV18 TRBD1 CASSPRQGIGNTIYF
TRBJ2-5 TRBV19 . CASSWGQRDGETQYF
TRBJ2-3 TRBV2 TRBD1 CASRTGANTQYF
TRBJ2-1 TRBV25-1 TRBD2 CASSGSGAQDNEQFF
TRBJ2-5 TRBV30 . CAWSRGSLYETQYF
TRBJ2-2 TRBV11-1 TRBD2 CASSLELAGRTGELFF
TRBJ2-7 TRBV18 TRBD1 CASSPLSSQGTEQYF
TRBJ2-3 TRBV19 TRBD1 CASSSPISGQGTDTQYF
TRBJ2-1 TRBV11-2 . CASNDLYNEQFF
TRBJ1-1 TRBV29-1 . CSVGTVQGTEAFF
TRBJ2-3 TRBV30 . CAWSVPTLGTGQYTDTQYF
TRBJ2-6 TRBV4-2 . CASSKGQDLSGANVLTF
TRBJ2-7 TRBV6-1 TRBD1 CASSERGRDEQYF
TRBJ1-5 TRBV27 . CASSLRGNQPQHF
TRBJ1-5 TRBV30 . CAWSSRGYSNQPQHF
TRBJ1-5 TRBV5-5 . CASSQETQNQPQHF
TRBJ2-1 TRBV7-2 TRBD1 CASSPGQGGYNEQFF
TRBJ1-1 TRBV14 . CASSQLGHLNTEAFF
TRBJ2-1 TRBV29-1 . CSVEGGPGTLNEQFF
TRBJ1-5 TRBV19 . CASSLHANQPQHF
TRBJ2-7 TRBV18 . CASSSQPSYEQYF